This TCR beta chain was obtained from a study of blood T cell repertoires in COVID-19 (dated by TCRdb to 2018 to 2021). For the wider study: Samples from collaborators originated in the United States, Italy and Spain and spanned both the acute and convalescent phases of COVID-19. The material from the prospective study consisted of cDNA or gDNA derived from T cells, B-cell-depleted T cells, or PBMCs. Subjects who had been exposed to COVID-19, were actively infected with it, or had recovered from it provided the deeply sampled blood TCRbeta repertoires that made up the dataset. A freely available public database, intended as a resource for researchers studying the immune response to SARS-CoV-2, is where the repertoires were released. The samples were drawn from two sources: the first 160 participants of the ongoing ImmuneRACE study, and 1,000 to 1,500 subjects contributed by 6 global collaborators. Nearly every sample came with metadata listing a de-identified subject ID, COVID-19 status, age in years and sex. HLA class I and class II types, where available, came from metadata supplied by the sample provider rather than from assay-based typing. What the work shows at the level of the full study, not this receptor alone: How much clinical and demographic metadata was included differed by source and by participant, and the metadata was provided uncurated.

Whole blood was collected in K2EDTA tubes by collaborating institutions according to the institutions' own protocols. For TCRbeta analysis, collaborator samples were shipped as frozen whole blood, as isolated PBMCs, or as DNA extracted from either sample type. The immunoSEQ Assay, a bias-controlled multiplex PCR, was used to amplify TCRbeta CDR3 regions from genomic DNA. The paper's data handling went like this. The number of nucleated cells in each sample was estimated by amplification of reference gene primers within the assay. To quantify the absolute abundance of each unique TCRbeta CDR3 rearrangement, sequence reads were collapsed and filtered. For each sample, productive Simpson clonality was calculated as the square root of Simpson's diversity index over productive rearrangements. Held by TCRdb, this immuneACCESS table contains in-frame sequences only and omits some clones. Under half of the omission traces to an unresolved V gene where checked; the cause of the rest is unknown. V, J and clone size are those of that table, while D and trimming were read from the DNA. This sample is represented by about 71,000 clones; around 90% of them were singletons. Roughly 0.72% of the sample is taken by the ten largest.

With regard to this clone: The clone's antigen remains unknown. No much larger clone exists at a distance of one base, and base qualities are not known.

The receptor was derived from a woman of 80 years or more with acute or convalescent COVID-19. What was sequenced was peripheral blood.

In nucleotide form, the sequence is TGTGCCAGCGGAGAGGGGGCTATTAGTTACGAGCAGTACTTC. The encoded protein is CASGEGAISYEQYF. Here the chain combines TRBV2 and TRBJ2-7; the central 7 bases match TRBD1. From the germline V gene, CDR1 is SNHLY and CDR2 is FYNNEI. The CDR3 runs 14 residues from the cysteine to the phenylalanine. Only the CDR3 region is kept as DNA, spanning 42 bases read in frame from base 1. V has 8 bases trimmed and J has 4 bases trimmed; junction bases matching no gene number 11.